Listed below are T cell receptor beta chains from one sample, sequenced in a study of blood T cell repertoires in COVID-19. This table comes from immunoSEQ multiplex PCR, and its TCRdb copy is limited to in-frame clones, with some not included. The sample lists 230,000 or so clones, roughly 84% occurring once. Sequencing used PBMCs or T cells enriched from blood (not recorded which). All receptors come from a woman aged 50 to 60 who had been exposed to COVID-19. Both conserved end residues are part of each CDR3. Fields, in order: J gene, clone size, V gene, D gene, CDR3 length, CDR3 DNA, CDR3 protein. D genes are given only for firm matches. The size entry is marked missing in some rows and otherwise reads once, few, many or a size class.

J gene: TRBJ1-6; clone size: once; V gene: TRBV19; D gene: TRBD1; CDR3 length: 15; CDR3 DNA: TGTGCCAGTAGTATTCGGACAGGGTATAATTCACCCCTCCACTTT; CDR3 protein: CASSIRTGYNSPLHF
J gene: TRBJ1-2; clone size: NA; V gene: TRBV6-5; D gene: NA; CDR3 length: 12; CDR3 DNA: TGTGCCAGCAGTTACTCAGGAGCCGGCTACACCTTC; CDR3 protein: CASSYSGAGYTF
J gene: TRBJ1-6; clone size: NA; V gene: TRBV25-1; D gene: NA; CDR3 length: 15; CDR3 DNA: TGTGCCAGCATGGGGCTCGACACCTATAATTCACCCCTCCACTTT; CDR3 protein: CASMGLDTYNSPLHF
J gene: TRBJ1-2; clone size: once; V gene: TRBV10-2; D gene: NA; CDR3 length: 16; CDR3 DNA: TGCGCCAGCCGAATGGATAGCCAGACCCCGCTAGAAGGCTACACCTTC; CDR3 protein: CASRMDSQTPLEGYTF
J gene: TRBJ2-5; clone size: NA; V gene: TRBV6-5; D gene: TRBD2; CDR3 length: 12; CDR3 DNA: TGTGCCAGCAGGAGGGAGGGAGAGACCCAGTACTTC; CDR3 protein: CASRREGETQYF
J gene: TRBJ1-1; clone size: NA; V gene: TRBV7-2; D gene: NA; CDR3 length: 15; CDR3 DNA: TGTGCCAGCAGCTTAGAGGGGCAGGGGAACACTGAAGCTTTCTTT; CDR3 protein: CASSLEGQGNTEAFF
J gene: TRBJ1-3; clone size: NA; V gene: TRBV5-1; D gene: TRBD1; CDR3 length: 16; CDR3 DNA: TGCGCCAGCAGCTGGAAACAGGGGAGCTCTGGAAACACCATATATTTT; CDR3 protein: CASSWKQGSSGNTIYF
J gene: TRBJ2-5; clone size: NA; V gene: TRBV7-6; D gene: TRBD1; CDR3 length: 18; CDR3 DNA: TGTGCCAGCAGCTTATGGGGACAGGGGTCCCAGGTCGGGGAGACCCAGTACTTC; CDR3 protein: CASSLWGQGSQVGETQYF
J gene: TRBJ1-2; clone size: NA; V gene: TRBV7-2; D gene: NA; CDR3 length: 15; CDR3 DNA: TGTGCCAGCAGCTTAGTTCTTGGGCAGAACTATGGCTACACCTTC; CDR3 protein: CASSLVLGQNYGYTF
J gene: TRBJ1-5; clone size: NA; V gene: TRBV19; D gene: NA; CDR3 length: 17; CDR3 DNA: TGTGCCAGTACCCGAAGGGAACAGGGTTGGAGCAATCAGCCCCAGCATTTT; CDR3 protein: CASTRREQGWSNQPQHF
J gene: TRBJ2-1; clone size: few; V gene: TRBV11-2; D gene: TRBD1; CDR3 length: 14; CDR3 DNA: TGTGCCAGCAGCTTAGGACAGGGGGCAAGTGAGCAGTTCTTC; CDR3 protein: CASSLGQGASEQFF
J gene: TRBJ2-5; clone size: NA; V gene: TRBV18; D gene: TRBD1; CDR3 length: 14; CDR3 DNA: TGTGCCAGCTCTCCGACAGGGGGCGAAGAGACCCAGTACTTC; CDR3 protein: CASSPTGGEETQYF
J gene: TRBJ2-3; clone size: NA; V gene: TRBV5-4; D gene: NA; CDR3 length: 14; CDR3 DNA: TGTGCCAGCAGCTGGGACAAGTGGACAGATACGCAGTATTTT; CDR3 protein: CASSWDKWTDTQYF
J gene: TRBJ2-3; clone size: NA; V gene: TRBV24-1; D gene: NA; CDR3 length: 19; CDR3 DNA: TGTGCCACCAGTGAATTCGGTACAGGGTCAAGGATACACACAGATACGCAGTATTTT; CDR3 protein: CATSEFGTGSRIHTDTQYF
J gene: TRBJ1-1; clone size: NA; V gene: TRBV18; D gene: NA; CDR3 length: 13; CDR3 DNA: TGTGCCAGCTCACCTGGGCAGAACGAACTAGCTTTCTTT; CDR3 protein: CASSPGQNELAFF
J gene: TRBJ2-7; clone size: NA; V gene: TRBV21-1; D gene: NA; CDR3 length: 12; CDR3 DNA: TGTGCCAGCAGCAAAGTTGGAGCCGAGCAGTACTTC; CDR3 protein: CASSKVGAEQYF